The 20 T cell receptor beta chains below were found in one sample sequenced in a study of T cell changes during pregnancy in multiple sclerosis (dated by TCRdb to between 2018 and 2021). The protocol used for the library was the immunoSEQ multiplex PCR assay. The immuneACCESS repertoire file appears here via TCRdb, limited to in-frame rearrangements. These files lack a portion of the clones; in checked studies, under half of the deficit traces to unresolved V genes, and the cause of the others is not known. The sample table contains tens of thousands of clones; only one count was recorded for around 93% of them. Around 1.8% of the sample belongs to the ten largest clones. The sequenced sample was peripheral blood, obtained in the first trimester of pregnancy. The receptors here all came from a female donor in good health, enrolled as a control in a pregnancy study.

The rearrangement links TRBV27 to TRBJ1-6; TRBD1 aligns across 7 bases. J gave up 7 bases and V 5 bases, and 8 bases lay outside the gene matches. This CDR3 comprises 15 residues. Germline lookup yields CDR1 MNHEY and CDR2 SMNVEV (reference sequence). In DNA form, the CDR3 reads TGTGCCAGCAGTACCCGGACAGGTTCCAATTCACCCCTCCACTTT. This encodes CASSTRTGSNSPLHF.

This chain uses TRBV4-2 with TRBJ2-1; 16 positions match TRBD2. The CDR3 loop spans 18 amino acids. The trim removed 2 bases at V and 7 bases at J, leaving 8 bases unmatched. The germline V gene encodes CDR1 LGHNA and CDR2 YNFKEQ. CDR3 DNA: TGTGCCAGCAGCCAACCCGGGACTAGCGGGGGGGCGGGGAATGAGCAGTTCTTC. It yields the protein CASSQPGTSGGAGNEQFF.

J is TRBJ2-2 and V is TRBV7-2; no reliable D call. Trimming stripped 5 bases from V and 3 bases from J, with 7 bases between. In germline, CDR1 is SGHTA, CDR2 FQGNSA. The CDR3 covers 13 residues. DNA for the CDR3: TGTGCCAGCAGCATTTACTACACCGGGGAGCTGTTTTTT. Protein: CASSIYYTGELFF.

The chain is built from TRBV28 and TRBJ1-4; no firm D call. CDR1 and CDR2 (germline): MDHEN, SYDVKM. Trimming pared 4 bases from V and 9 bases from J, leaving 15 bases between. This CDR3 spans 14 amino acids. The CDR3 loop is CASSSSGGLKKLFF. The CDR3 nucleotides read TGTGCCAGCAGTTCAAGCGGAGGGTTGAAAAAACTGTTTTTT.

The V gene is TRBV9, the J gene TRBJ1-4; TRBD1 matches 12 bases. This CDR3 spans 17 amino acids. With 3 bases clipped from V and 7 bases from J, the junction kept 10 bases outside the gene matches. Germline lookup yields CDR1 SGDLS and CDR2 YYNGEE. The CDR3 loop is CASSDGTGGGGGEKLFF. In nucleotides, the CDR3 is TGTGCCAGCAGCGATGGGACAGGGGGCGGCGGTGGTGAAAAACTGTTTTTT.

This chain connects TRBV27 to TRBJ2-4; TRBD2 matches 10 bases. The V segment lost 6 bases and the J segment 2 bases; nucleotides outside the gene matches: 13. Germline CDR1 MNHEY, CDR2 SMNVEV (reference sequence). The CDR3 loop spans 18 amino acids. Here the CDR3 reads CASRPGGAGGPTKNIQYF. CDR3 coding DNA: TGTGCCAGCAGGCCCGGGGGAGCGGGGGGGCCAACCAAAAACATTCAGTACTTC.

The gene calls are TRBV6-6 and TRBJ2-7; 7 bases map to TRBD1. J gave up 2 bases and V 2 bases, and 6 bases lay outside the gene matches. Germline CDR1 and CDR2: MNHNY and SVGAGI (reference sequence). The CDR3 contains 15 residues. The CDR3: CASSYTQGVAYEQYF. CDR3 DNA sequence: TGTGCCAGCAGTTACACGCAGGGGGTGGCCTACGAGCAGTACTTC.

The chain employs TRBV5-6 and TRBJ1-2, with D tentatively TRBD1 (5 bases). The V and J ends lost 4 bases and 6 bases respectively, with 25 bases between them. The CDR3 is 17 amino acids. Germline lookup yields CDR1 SGHDT and CDR2 YYEEEE. This CDR3 reads CASSPRASGFNLDGYTF. The DNA of the CDR3 is TGTGCCAGCAGCCCTCGTGCATCAGGGTTTAACCTGGATGGCTACACCTTC.

The CDR3 here is CATFDSSTYGYTF. The CDR3 region has the DNA TGTGCCACCTTTGACAGTTCTACTTATGGCTACACCTTC. The chain couples TRBV19 to TRBJ1-2; D is possibly TRBD1 (5 bases). The CDR3 is 13 amino acids. Germline CDR1 LNHDA, CDR2 SQIVND (reference sequence). Trimming stripped 10 bases from V and 5 bases from J, with 17 bases between.

This clone was found once. The chain is built from TRBV20-1 and TRBJ1-1; tentatively, D is TRBD1 (6 bases). V lost 6 bases to trimming and J lost 8 bases, with 13 bases between them. The CDR3 length is 11 residues. Germline V gives CDR1 DFQATT, CDR2 SNEGSKA (reference sequence). The CDR3 DNA is TGCAGTGCGAAACACAGGGCGGAAGCTTTCTTT. It specifies CSAKHRAEAFF.

This chain uses TRBV18 with TRBJ2-5; no reliable D call. The V end was cut by 3 bases, the J end by 3 bases, with 8 bases between. This CDR3 comprises 13 residues. Germline V gene data show CDR1 as KGHSH and CDR2 as LQKENI. CDR3 DNA: TGTGCCAGCTCACCTGGCACCAAAGAGACCCAGTACTTC. Amino acids: CASSPGTKETQYF. The variable domain in full, completed from reference TRBV18 and TRBJ2-5, reads NAGVMQNPRHLVRRRGQEARLRCSPMKGHSHVYWYRQLPEEGLKFMVYLQKENIIDESGMPKERFSAEFPKEGPSILRIQQVVRGDSAAYFCASSPGTKETQYFGPGTRLLVL.

This chain joins TRBV9 and TRBJ2-3, with TRBD2 matching 9 bases. The CDR3 is 15 residues long. The germline CDR1 and CDR2 sequences are SGDLS and YYNGEE. V lost 4 bases to trimming and J lost 5 bases; unmatched junction nucleotides: 8. The DNA for the CDR3 is TGTGCCAGCAGCTCCTACGCGGGGGGGCTAGATACGCAGTATTTT. As protein: CASSSYAGGLDTQYF.

The rearrangement uses TRBV4-2 and TRBJ2-7; possibly TRBD2 for D (6 bases). The CDR3 has 13 residues. V was cut by 6 bases and J by 7 bases, with 16 bases left in between. In germline, CDR1 is LGHNA, CDR2 YNFKEQ. CDR3 DNA: TGTGCCAGCAGTCATCAAGAGGCGGGAGAGCAGTACTTC. Its translation: CASSHQEAGEQYF.

V usage is TRBV28 and J usage is TRBJ2-7; maybe TRBD2 (5 bases). Germline CDR1 reads MDHEN; CDR2 reads SYDVKM. V was clipped by 5 bases and J by 3 bases, with 17 bases between them. The CDR3 sequence is 15 residues long. CDR3 sequence: CASSPPPVGDYEQYF. CDR3 nucleotides: TGTGCCAGCAGTCCCCCGCCTGTCGGGGACTACGAGCAGTACTTC. Full variable domain (rest looked up from reference TRBV28 and TRBJ2-7): DVKVTQSSRYLVKRTGEKVFLECVQDMDHENMFWYRQDPGLGLRLIYFSYDVKMKEKGDIPEGYSVSREKKERFSLILESASTNQTSMYLCASSPPPVGDYEQYFGPGTRLTVT.

The genes are TRBV4-3 and TRBJ2-7; tentatively, D is TRBD1 (6 bases). The germline V gene has CDR1 LGHNA and CDR2 YSLEER. V lost 3 bases to trimming and J lost 0 bases, with 12 bases between them. CDR3 length: 15 amino acids. The CDR3 DNA reads as TGCGCCAGCAGCCATCGCAGGGGCCTCTCCTACGAGCAGTACTTC. This sequence encodes CASSHRRGLSYEQYF.

In its sample, this clone was seen once. This chain uses TRBV2 with TRBJ1-1; the D gene is possibly TRBD1 (6 bases). The CDR3 has 16 residues. CDR1 and CDR2 (germline): SNHLY, FYNNEI. The V end lost 6 bases, the J end lost 1 base, and 18 bases lay between the germline ends. The CDR3 here is CASSTYEGVGNTEAFF. DNA for the CDR3: TGTGCCAGCAGCACCTACGAGGGGGTCGGGAACACTGAAGCTTTCTTT.

The rearrangement links TRBV5-4 to TRBJ1-1; TRBD1 agrees at 7 bases. From germline, CDR1 is SGHNT and CDR2 YYREEE (reference sequence). V was clipped by 2 bases and J by 6 bases; unmatched bases: 7. The CDR3 loop spans 14 amino acids. CDR3 sequence (DNA): TGTGCCAGCAGCTTAGCGGACAGGAGAGCTGAAGCTTTCTTT. Its translation: CASSLADRRAEAFF.

The chain is built from TRBV29-1 and TRBJ1-2, with 7 nucleotides matching TRBD1. The CDR3 totals 12 residues. Germline V gene lookup returns CDR1 SQVTM and CDR2 ANQGSEA. Trimming removed 3 bases from V and 6 bases from J; junction bases left unmatched: 4. CDR3 sequence reads: CSVDLTGNGYTF. In DNA form, the CDR3 reads TGCAGCGTTGATCTGACAGGGAATGGCTACACCTTC.

The chain couples TRBV7-2 to TRBJ1-5; maybe TRBD1 (5 bases). The CDR3 sequence is 14 residues long. V was cut by 5 bases and J by 4 bases, with 12 bases left in between. The V gene's germline CDR1 is SGHTA and CDR2 FQGNSA. CDR3 in DNA: TGTGCCAGCAGCCGACAGAAGGGAAATCAGCCCCAGCATTTT. Translation gives CASSRQKGNQPQHF.

The chain employs TRBV19 and TRBJ1-1; D remains unclear. Per germline, CDR1 LNHDA and CDR2 SQIVND (reference sequence). The germline V and J ends were trimmed by 1 base and 1 base, with 10 bases remaining between them. The CDR3 has 15 residues. This chain's CDR3 is CASSIVSRGNTEAFF. The CDR3, as DNA: TGTGCCAGTAGTATAGTTAGCCGGGGGAACACTGAAGCTTTCTTT. Supplemented by reference TRBV19 and TRBJ1-1, the full variable domain reads DGGITQSPKYLFRKEGQNVTLSCEQNLNHDAMYWYRQDPGQGLRLIYYSQIVNDFQKGDIAEGYSVSREKKESFPLTVTSAQKNPTAFYLCASSIVSRGNTEAFFGQGTRLTVV.